This T cell receptor (beta chain) is from a study of OX40 agonist ivuxolimab in advanced cancers. The ends were cut back, 4 bases at V and 2 bases at J, with 13 bases in the middle. Germline values: CDR1 LNHNV, CDR2 YYDKDF (reference sequence). The CDR3 has 15 amino acids. Produced via immunoSEQ multiplex PCR; TCRdb's table is partial and in-frame only. This sample yields over 50,000 clones, of which approximately 91% are seen a single time; 18% belongs to the top ten. Collection of blood occurred at baseline, at cycle 4 day 1, and at cycle 7 day 1. The sequence was collected from an adult with an advanced solid tumor such as melanoma, head and neck, liver or kidney cancer. The sample consisted of CD4+ or CD8+ T cells sorted from blood, taken in a trial of the OX40 agonist ivuxolimab. The chain carries TRBV15 and TRBJ2-3; D perhaps matches TRBD2 (5 bases). Here the CDR3 reads CATSTSGSPTDTQYF. CDR3 in DNA: TGTGCCACCAGCACCTCGGGGTCACCCACAGATACGCAGTATTTT.